The 10 T cell receptor beta chains below were found in one sample sequenced in a study of long-term antiretroviral therapy in people with HIV. At the survey level, the v3.0 immunoSEQ assay was run. TCRdb's copy holds only in-frame clones and misses some; the assay was immunoSEQ multiplex PCR. The table records about 50,000 clones, 80% to 90% of them present only once. The input for sequencing was unsorted PBMCs, taken 0.8 years after starting antiretroviral therapy. The receptors here all came from a woman aged 18 to 35 with HIV.

The chain combines TRBV7-3 with TRBJ2-7; 8 bases are shared with TRBD2. CDR3 size: 14 residues. Trimming removed 5 bases from V and 1 base from J; junction bases left unmatched: 4. Per the germline V gene, CDR1 is SGHTA and CDR2 is FQGTGA. The CDR3 DNA sequence: TGTGCCAGCAGCCCGGGGGGGAGATCCTACGAGCAGTACTTC. It specifies CASSPGGRSYEQYF.

The rearrangement links TRBV27 to TRBJ2-3; 10 bases agree with TRBD2. The CDR3 loop spans 13 amino acids. The germline V gene has CDR1 MNHEY and CDR2 SMNVEV (reference sequence). V lost 3 bases, J lost 6 bases, and 0 bases stayed unmatched. CDR3 DNA sequence: TGTGCCAGCAGTTTGGGACTAGCGGATACGCAGTATTTT. Its translation is CASSLGLADTQYF.

This clone occurred a few times. The V call is TRBV7-9, the J call TRBJ2-5, with D unclear. The CDR3 length is 11 residues. V lost 3 bases to trimming and J lost 1 base, with 0 bases between them. Per germline, CDR1 SEHNR and CDR2 FQNEAQ (reference sequence). For the CDR3, the DNA is TGTGCCAGCAGCTTCCAAGAGACCCAGTACTTC. It is translated as CASSFQETQYF.

In nucleotides, the CDR3 is TGTGCCAGTAGGGACACAGCCCCTTGGGAAAAACTGTTTTTT. Encoded protein: CASRDTAPWEKLFF. The V and J genes are TRBV19 and TRBJ1-4, with D possibly TRBD1 on 5 matching bases. Germline V lookup: CDR1 LNHDA, CDR2 SQIVND (reference sequence). V was trimmed by 6 bases and J by 8 bases, leaving 16 bases between them. The CDR3 is made up of 14 amino acids.

The chain uses TRBV5-6 and TRBJ2-1; unclear D gene. CDR3 length: 11 residues. V was shortened by 2 bases and J by 9 bases, with 6 bases between the two germline ends. Germline CDR1 is SGHDT and CDR2 is YYEEEE. The CDR3 sequence: CASSFGGEQFF. CDR3 DNA sequence: TGTGCCAGCAGCTTTGGTGGTGAGCAGTTCTTC.

To note about this clone: At the DNA level, this CDR3 is encoded by other sequences in the same sample as well. V and J are TRBV9 and TRBJ2-3, with D tentatively TRBD2 (6 bases). This CDR3 is built from 15 residues. The V end lost 0 bases, the J end lost 2 bases, and 10 bases lay between the germline ends. Germline V gives CDR1 SGDLS, CDR2 YYNGEE. CDR3 in DNA: TGTGCCAGCAGCGTAGCAAGCGGGCACACAGATACGCAGTATTTT. Its protein product is CASSVASGHTDTQYF.

The chain carries TRBV4-3 and TRBJ1-1, with 7 nucleotides matching TRBD1. The CDR3 runs 15 residues. Germline V lookup: CDR1 LGHNA, CDR2 YSLEER. With V trimmed by 0 bases and J by 1 base, 2 bases remained unmatched. DNA for the CDR3: TGCGCCAGCAGCCAAGACGGACAGGCGAACACTGAAGCTTTCTTT. Translation gives CASSQDGQANTEAFF.

V usage is TRBV28 and J usage is TRBJ2-7; D call uncertain. The germline V and J ends were trimmed by 6 bases and 6 bases, with 21 bases remaining between them. The CDR3 is 15 residues long. Germline loops: CDR1 MDHEN, CDR2 SYDVKM. CDR3 in DNA: TGTGCCAGCAGGTCGGCGGAGTTTGGGTGGGGCGAGCAGTACTTC. Translating gives CASRSAEFGWGEQYF.

The J gene is TRBJ1-1, the V gene TRBV9, with a possible D match to TRBD1 (6 bases). Per the germline V gene, CDR1 is SGDLS and CDR2 is YYNGEE. The CDR3 totals 13 residues. V lost 3 bases to trimming and J lost 7 bases, with 13 bases between them. The CDR3 loop reads CASSARGGGEAFF. The CDR3 DNA reads TGTGCCAGCAGCGCCAGGGGAGGTGGTGAAGCTTTCTTT.

The chain combines TRBV29-1 with TRBJ2-3; possibly TRBD1 for D (6 bases). The ends were cut back, 4 bases at V and 2 bases at J, with 7 bases in the middle. This CDR3 region has 12 residues. CDR1 is SQVTM, CDR2 ANQGSEA, per germline. The CDR3 region is CSVGDNTDTQYF. The CDR3 nucleotides are TGCAGCGTTGGGGACAACACAGATACGCAGTATTTT.